Below, one T cell receptor beta chain is given with its context. What it binds is unknown. This specimen comes from a study of Tregs in tolerant kidney transplant recipients. The overall study: Sorting used antibodies to exclude donor cells.

Assay: immunoSEQ multiplex PCR; the TCRdb copy retains only in-frame clones and omits some. Of approximately 30,000 clones detected, under 90% appear once; the ten largest clones hold approximately 2%. CDR3 length: 14 residues. Germline CDR1 and CDR2: SGHTA and FQGTGA. V was cut by 5 bases and J by 0 bases, with 8 bases left in between. This sequence joins TRBV7-3 and TRBJ2-1; D is unclear. The clonotype comes from a human donor in good health. The sample was Tregs from blood cultured with allogeneic cells. CDR3 coding DNA: TGTGCCAGCAGCCATCTAGGCTCCTACAATGAGCAGTTCTTC. It is translated as CASSHLGSYNEQFF. Complete variable domain (other parts from reference TRBV7-3 and TRBJ2-1): GAGVSQTPSNKVTEKGKYVELRCDPISGHTALYWYRQSLGQGPEFLIYFQGTGAADDSGLPNDRFFAVRPEGSVSTLKIQRTERGDSAVYLCASSHLGSYNEQFFGPGTRLTVL.